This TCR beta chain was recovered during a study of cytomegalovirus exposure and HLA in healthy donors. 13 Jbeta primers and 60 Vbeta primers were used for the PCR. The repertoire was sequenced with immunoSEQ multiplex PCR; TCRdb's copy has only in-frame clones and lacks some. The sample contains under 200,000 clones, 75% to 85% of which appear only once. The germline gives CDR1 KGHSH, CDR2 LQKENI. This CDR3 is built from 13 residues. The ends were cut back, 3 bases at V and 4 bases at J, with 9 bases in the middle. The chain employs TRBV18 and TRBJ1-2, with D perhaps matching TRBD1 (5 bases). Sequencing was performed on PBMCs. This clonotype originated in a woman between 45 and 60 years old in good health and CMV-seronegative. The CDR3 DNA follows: TGTGCCAGCTCACCCTCTGACAGCTATGGCTACACCTTC. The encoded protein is CASSPSDSYGYTF. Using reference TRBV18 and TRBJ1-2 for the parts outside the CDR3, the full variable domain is NAGVMQNPRHLVRRRGQEARLRCSPMKGHSHVYWYRQLPEEGLKFMVYLQKENIIDESGMPKERFSAEFPKEGPSILRIQQVVRGDSAAYFCASSPSDSYGYTFGSGTRLTVV.